The T cell receptor (beta chain) under discussion was sequenced for a study of human T cells and chemical hapten exposure. Time point in this sample: pre-sensitization, week 0. The treatment is: therapeutic diphenylcyclopropenone sensitization with weekly scalp DPC. Total RNA was extracted from unfractionated whole blood. This clonotype was recorded at least ten times. CDR1 is SGDLS and CDR2 is YYNGEE in the germline V gene. The CDR3 runs 13 residues. The V end lost 0 bases, the J end lost 2 bases, and 5 bases lay between the germline ends. Each CDR3 protein is one row after TCRdb ran MiXCR on the RACE reads. The data contain tens of thousands of distinct CDR3 sequences, roughly 12% of them seen just once; the ten biggest clones take up roughly 1.9%.

This receptor was identified in a middle-aged woman with alopecia areata. Some clones in this sample may be carry-over from other donors' samples. The sample here was whole blood, taken in connection with sensitization to the hapten diphenylcyclopropenone (DPC). The rearrangement links TRBV9 to TRBJ1-1; D uncertain. The CDR3 spells CASSVGPNTEAFF. CDR3 sequence (DNA): TGTGCCAGCAGCGTAGGTCCCAACACTGAAGCTTTCTTT.